This TCR beta chain stems from a study of cytomegalovirus exposure and HLA in healthy donors. The CDR3 runs to 17 residues. In germline, CDR1 is SGHAT, CDR2 FQNNGV. The V segment lost 5 bases and the J segment 2 bases; nucleotides outside the gene matches: 13. Study-wide results and caveats: Common viral pathogens seemed to be connected with several of the most significant clusters, according to a later analysis. In vitro testing confirmed a few CMV-associated chains as specific for CMV antigens. Near-uniform donor sequencing depth was presumed by presence/absence analyses.

As concerns this clone: Antigen: not known.

Both 60 Vbeta primers and 13 Jbeta primers went into the PCR. Sequencing used immunoSEQ multiplex PCR; TCRdb keeps in-frame clones, though not all of them. This sample yields some 60,000 clones, of which approximately 80% are seen a single time; roughly 1.5% belongs to the top ten. Material: PBMCs. The gene calls are TRBV11-2 and TRBJ2-7; 9 positions match TRBD1. The clonotype was recovered from a human donor in good health. This CDR3 is CASSQWAGTGITYEQYF. The CDR3 DNA reads as TGTGCCAGCAGCCAATGGGCCGGGACAGGGATCACCTACGAGCAGTACTTC. Full variable domain (missing parts from reference TRBV11-2 and TRBJ2-7): EAGVAQSPRYKIIEKRQSVAFWCNPISGHATLYWYQQILGQGPKLLIQFQNNGVVDDSQLPKDRFSAERLKGVDSTLKIQPAKLEDSAVYLCASSQWAGTGITYEQYFGPGTRLTVT.